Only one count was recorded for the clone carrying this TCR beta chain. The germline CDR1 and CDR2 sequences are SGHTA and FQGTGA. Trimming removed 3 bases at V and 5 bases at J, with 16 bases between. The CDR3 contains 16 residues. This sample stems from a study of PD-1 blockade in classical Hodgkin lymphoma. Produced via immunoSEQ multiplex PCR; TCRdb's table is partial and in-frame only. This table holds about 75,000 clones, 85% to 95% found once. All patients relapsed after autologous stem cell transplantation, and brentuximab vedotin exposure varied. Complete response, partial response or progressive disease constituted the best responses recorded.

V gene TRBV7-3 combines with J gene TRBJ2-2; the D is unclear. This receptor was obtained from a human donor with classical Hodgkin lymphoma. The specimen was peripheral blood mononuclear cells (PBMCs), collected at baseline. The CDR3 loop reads CASSLVGSSRTGELFF. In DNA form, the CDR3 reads TGTGCCAGCAGCTTGGTGGGGTCCAGTAGGACCGGGGAGCTGTTTTTT.